This T cell receptor beta chain was profiled in a study of regulatory T cells in long-lasting Graves disease. Study results and limitations: Blood alone, not thyroid tissue, was studied.

With 8 bases removed from V and 4 bases from J, the gap between germline ends came to 15 bases. The germline gives CDR1 SQVTM, CDR2 ANQGSEA. The CDR3 length is 12 residues. The time point here: persistent/refractory GD, antithyroid drugs over 5 years with positive TRAb. The TCR library was made from RNA that had been extracted from PBMCs in TRIzol. Building the TCR beta libraries relied on iRepertoire HTBI primers, and CDR3 regions underwent Arm-PCR. Under the authors' procedure: About 60 TRBV and roughly 15 TRBJ segments were identified across samples. TCRdb ran MiXCR on the multiplex PCR reads and lists one entry per CDR3 protein. Clone size and V and J calls follow TCRdb, not the original study. The data contain around 460,000 distinct CDR3 sequences, about 20% of them seen just once; the ten biggest clones take up around 12%. This clonotype has ten or more counts. Its matching antigen is unknown.

Sequenced here: peripheral blood mononuclear cells (PBMCs), sampled when the disease was refractory, from a patient treated with antithyroid drugs. The chain has TRBV29-1 and TRBJ2-7; D possibly matches TRBD1 or TRBD2 (6 bases each). The receptor's source is a female donor with Graves disease. CDR3: CSIGGMGYEQYF. CDR3 DNA: TGCAGCATCGGGGGCATGGGATACGAGCAGTACTTC.